Below are 15 T cell receptor beta chains sequenced from a single sample in a study of T cell changes during pregnancy in multiple sclerosis. Sequencing was performed with immunoSEQ multiplex PCR; in TCRdb, only in-frame clones are kept and a portion is missing. The sample comprises approximately 90,000 clones, over 90% of which are singletons, and around 0.84% rests with the top ten. This sample comprised peripheral blood, obtained in the third trimester of pregnancy. Receptor source: a female donor with multiple sclerosis, enrolled in a pregnancy study.

The rearrangement uses TRBV4-2 and TRBJ1-5, with TRBD1 as a possible D gene (5 bases). This CDR3 region has 15 residues. Trimming removed 4 bases at V and 0 bases at J, with 10 bases between. In germline, CDR1 is LGHNA, CDR2 YNFKEQ. This CDR3 reads CASSPGHYSNQPQHF. The DNA of the CDR3 is TGTGCCAGCAGCCCAGGACATTATAGCAATCAGCCCCAGCATTTT.

The chain couples TRBV4-1 to TRBJ2-1; TRBD2 matches at 10 bases. This CDR3 is 19 amino acids long. V shed 0 bases and J 6 bases; nucleotides not matched to a gene: 14. Germline CDR1 reads MGHRA; CDR2 reads YSYEKL. The CDR3 region is CASSQDRPSASGSVNEQFF. The CDR3 DNA reads as TGCGCCAGCAGCCAAGATCGCCCCTCGGCTAGCGGGAGTGTCAATGAGCAGTTCTTC.

This chain connects TRBV13 to TRBJ2-1; D is undetermined. The CDR3 has 15 residues. Germline V gene lookup returns CDR1 PRHDT and CDR2 FYEKMQ (reference sequence). Trimming left V 0 bases short and J 4 bases short, with 10 bases between. The CDR3 protein is CASSLGGLTYNEQFF. CDR3 DNA: TGTGCCAGCAGCTTAGGTGGGCTTACATACAATGAGCAGTTCTTC.

This clone has a handful of counts. This chain joins TRBV27 and TRBJ1-1; D unclear. V shed 2 bases and J shed 5 bases, with 6 bases lying between them. This CDR3 spans 12 amino acids. Germline lookup yields CDR1 MNHEY and CDR2 SMNVEV (reference sequence). The CDR3 spells CASSLPGTEAFF. The CDR3 nucleotides read TGTGCCAGCAGTTTACCCGGTACTGAAGCTTTCTTT.

The rearrangement joins TRBV11-2 to TRBJ1-1, with unresolved D. The V and J ends lost 5 bases and 7 bases respectively, with 11 bases between them. The CDR3 is made up of 12 amino acids. Germline CDR1 reads SGHAT; CDR2 reads FQNNGV. CDR3 region: CASSPRSLEAFF. In DNA, the CDR3 is TGTGCCAGCAGCCCCCGGAGTCTTGAAGCTTTCTTT.

This clone was seen once. This chain uses TRBV9 with TRBJ1-5; no reliable D call. The germline V and J ends were trimmed by 0 bases and 3 bases, with 4 bases remaining between them. This CDR3 has 13 residues. From germline, CDR1 is SGDLS and CDR2 YYNGEE. CDR3 protein: CASSVGANQPQHF. The DNA of the CDR3 is TGTGCCAGCAGCGTAGGCGCCAATCAGCCCCAGCATTTT.

The chain has TRBV27 and TRBJ1-5; 7 nucleotides line up with TRBD1. J gave up 0 bases and V 7 bases, and 6 bases lay outside the gene matches. The CDR3 runs 15 residues. CDR1 and CDR2 (germline): MNHEY, SMNVEV (reference sequence). CDR3 coding DNA: TGTGCCAGCAAGCAGGGGGTTATTAGCAATCAGCCCCAGCATTTT. This translates into CASKQGVISNQPQHF.

This clone was counted a single time. The chain links TRBV30 to TRBJ1-2, with a possible D match to TRBD1 (5 bases). Trimming removed 2 bases at V and 5 bases at J, with 12 bases between. Germline CDR1 is GTSNPN and CDR2 is SVGIG (reference sequence). This CDR3 region has 13 residues. The CDR3 DNA sequence: TGTGCCTGGAGTCCCACTCGACAGTATGGCTACACCTTC. This codes for CAWSPTRQYGYTF.

This chain connects TRBV9 to TRBJ2-1; the match to TRBD2 covers 14 bases. The V gene end was trimmed by 3 bases and the J gene end by 5 bases; junction bases not matched to a gene: 4. Germline V gene sequence: CDR1 SGDLS, CDR2 YYNGEE. CDR3 length: 16 residues. The CDR3 reads CASSGGLAGVNNEQFF. CDR3 sequence (DNA): TGTGCCAGCAGCGGGGGACTAGCGGGAGTCAACAATGAGCAGTTCTTC.

This chain joins TRBV9 and TRBJ2-5; TRBD2 agrees at 7 bases. Germline V gene lookup returns CDR1 SGDLS and CDR2 YYNGEE. Germline trimming cut 3 bases from V and 5 bases from J; bases unmatched to any gene: 7. There are 14 residues in the CDR3. CDR3 DNA: TGTGCCAGCAGCGCGAGACTTAGCGGGGAGACCCAGTACTTC. This sequence encodes CASSARLSGETQYF. The entire variable domain, with the rest obtained from reference TRBV9 and TRBJ2-5, is as follows: DSGVTQTPKHLITATGQRVTLRCSPRSGDLSVYWYQQSLDQGLQFLIQYYNGEERAKGNILERFSAQQFPDLHSELNLSSLELGDSALYFCASSARLSGETQYFGPGTRLLVL.

In its sample, this clone was seen once. The chain employs TRBV7-2 and TRBJ1-5, with a possible D match to TRBD1 (5 bases). The CDR3 totals 16 residues. Germline V lookup: CDR1 SGHTA, CDR2 FQGNSA. V was cut by 1 base and J by 2 bases, with 12 bases left in between. CDR3 bases: TGTGCCAGCAGCTTAGAATCGGGGGTCGGCAATCAGCCCCAGCATTTT. Protein: CASSLESGVGNQPQHF.

Only a few counts were recorded for this clone. J is TRBJ1-1 and V is TRBV6-4, with 11 bases matching TRBD1. Germline CDR1 is MRHNA and CDR2 is SNTAGT. V lost 2 bases and J lost 4; bases outside the gene matches: 0. There are 14 residues in the CDR3. CDR3 DNA: TGTGCCAGCAGTGACGGGACAGGGGGCACTGAAGCTTTCTTT. Encoded protein: CASSDGTGGTEAFF.

This chain connects TRBV6-5 to TRBJ2-7, with 7 bases lining up with TRBD1. V dropped 5 bases and J dropped 0; count of bases not matched to a gene: 7. There are 15 residues in the CDR3. Germline V gene lookup returns CDR1 MNHEY and CDR2 SVGAGI. The CDR3 is CASSRQGRSSYEQYF. DNA for the CDR3: TGTGCCAGCAGTCGACAGGGCCGCAGCTCCTACGAGCAGTACTTC.

V and J are TRBV6-1 and TRBJ2-7; 8 nucleotides line up with TRBD1. V shed 7 bases, J shed 5 bases, and the junction held 13 bases outside the gene matches. This CDR3 has 15 residues. Germline lookup yields CDR1 MNHNS and CDR2 SASEGT. The CDR3 region is CASTKQGQGLNEQYF. CDR3 nucleotide sequence: TGTGCCAGCACCAAACAAGGACAGGGATTAAACGAGCAGTACTTC.

CDR3 DNA: TGTGCCAGCAGCGTAGTTCCTGGACTAGCCTACAATGAGCAGTTCTTC. It yields the protein CASSVVPGLAYNEQFF. This chain uses TRBV9 with TRBJ2-1, with 7 bases that match TRBD2. Germline trimming cut 0 bases from V and 2 bases from J; bases unmatched to any gene: 5. This CDR3 region has 16 residues. CDR1 is SGDLS, CDR2 YYNGEE, per germline.